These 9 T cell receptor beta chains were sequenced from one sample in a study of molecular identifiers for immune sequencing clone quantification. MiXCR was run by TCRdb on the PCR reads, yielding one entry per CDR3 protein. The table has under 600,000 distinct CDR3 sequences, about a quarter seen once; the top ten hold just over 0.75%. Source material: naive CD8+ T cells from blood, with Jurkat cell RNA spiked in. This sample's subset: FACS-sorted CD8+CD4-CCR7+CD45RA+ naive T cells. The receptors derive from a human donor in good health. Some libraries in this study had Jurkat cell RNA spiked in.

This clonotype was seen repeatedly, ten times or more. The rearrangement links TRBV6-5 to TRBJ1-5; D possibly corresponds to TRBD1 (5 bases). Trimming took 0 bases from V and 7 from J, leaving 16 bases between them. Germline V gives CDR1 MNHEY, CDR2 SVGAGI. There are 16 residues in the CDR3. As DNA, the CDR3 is TGTGCCAGCAGTTACTCTTCGCAGGGCGCGAAACAGCCCCAGCATTTT. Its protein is CASSYSSQGAKQPQHF.

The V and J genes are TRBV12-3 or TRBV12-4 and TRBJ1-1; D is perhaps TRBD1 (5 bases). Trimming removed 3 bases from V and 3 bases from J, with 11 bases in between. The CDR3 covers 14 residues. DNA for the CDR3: TGTGCCAGCAGTTTTGGGGGGTCGGACACTGAAGCTTTCTTT. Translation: CASSFGGSDTEAFF.

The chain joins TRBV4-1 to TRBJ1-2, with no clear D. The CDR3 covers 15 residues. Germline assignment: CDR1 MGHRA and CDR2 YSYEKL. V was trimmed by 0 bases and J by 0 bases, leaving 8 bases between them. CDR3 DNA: TGCGCCAGCAGCCAAGAGTCAGGAGCTAACTATGGCTACACCTTC. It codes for CASSQESGANYGYTF.

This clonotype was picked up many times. The chain's CDR3 is CASSPPSGLYEQYF. The CDR3, as DNA: TGTGCCAGCAGCCCCCCATCGGGGTTGTACGAGCAGTACTTC. This chain joins TRBV5-6 and TRBJ2-7, with D possibly matching TRBD2 (5 bases). Trimming removed 4 bases from V and 4 bases from J, with 15 bases in between. CDR3 length: 14 residues. Germline V gene sequence: CDR1 SGHDT, CDR2 YYEEEE.

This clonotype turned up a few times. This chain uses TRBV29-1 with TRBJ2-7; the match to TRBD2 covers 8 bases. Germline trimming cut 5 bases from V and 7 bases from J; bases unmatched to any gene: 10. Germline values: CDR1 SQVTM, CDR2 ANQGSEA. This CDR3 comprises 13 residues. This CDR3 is CSVINGRGWEQYF. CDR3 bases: TGCAGCGTTATAAACGGGAGGGGTTGGGAGCAGTACTTC.

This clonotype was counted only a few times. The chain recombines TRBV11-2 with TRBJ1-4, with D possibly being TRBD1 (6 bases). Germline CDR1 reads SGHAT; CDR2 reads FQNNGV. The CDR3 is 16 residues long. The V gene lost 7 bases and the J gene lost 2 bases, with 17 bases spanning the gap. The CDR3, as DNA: TGTGCCAGCACAGGGGACCCCGAAGGGACTAATGAAAAACTGTTTTTT. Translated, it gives CASTGDPEGTNEKLFF.

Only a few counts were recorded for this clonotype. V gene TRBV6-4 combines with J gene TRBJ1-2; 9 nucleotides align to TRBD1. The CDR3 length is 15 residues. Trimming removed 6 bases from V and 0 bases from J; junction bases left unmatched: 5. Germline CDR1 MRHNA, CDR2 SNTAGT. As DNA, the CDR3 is TGTGCCAGCAGAAAACAGGGGGCGTCTAACTATGGCTACACCTTC. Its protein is CASRKQGASNYGYTF.

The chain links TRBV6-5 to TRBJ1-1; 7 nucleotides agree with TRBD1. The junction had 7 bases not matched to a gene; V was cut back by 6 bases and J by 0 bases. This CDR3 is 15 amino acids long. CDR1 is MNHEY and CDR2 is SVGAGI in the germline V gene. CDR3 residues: CASSLTTGLNTEAFF. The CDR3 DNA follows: TGTGCCAGCAGCCTAACGACAGGGCTGAACACTGAAGCTTTCTTT.

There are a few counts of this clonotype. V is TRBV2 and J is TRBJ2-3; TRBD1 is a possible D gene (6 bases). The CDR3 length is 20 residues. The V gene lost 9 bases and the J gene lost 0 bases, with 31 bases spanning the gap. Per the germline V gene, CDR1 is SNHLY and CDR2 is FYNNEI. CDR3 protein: CASRTFILSDDRHSTDTQYF. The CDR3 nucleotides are TGTGCCAGTCGGACCTTCATCCTTTCAGATGACAGGCATAGCACAGATACGCAGTATTTT.